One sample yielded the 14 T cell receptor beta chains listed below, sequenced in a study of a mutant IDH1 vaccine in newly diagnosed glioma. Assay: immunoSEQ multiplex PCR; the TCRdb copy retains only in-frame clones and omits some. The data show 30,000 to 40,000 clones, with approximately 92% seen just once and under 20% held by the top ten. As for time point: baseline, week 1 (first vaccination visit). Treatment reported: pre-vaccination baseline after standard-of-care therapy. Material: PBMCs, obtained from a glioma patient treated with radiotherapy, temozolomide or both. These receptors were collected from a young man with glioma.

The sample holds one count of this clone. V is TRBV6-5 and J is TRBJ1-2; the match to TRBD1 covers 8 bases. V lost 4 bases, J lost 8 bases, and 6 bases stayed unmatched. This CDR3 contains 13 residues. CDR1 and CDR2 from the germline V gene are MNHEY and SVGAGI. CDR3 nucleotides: TGTGCCAGCAGTTCCCGGACAGGGATCGGCTACACCTTC. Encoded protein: CASSSRTGIGYTF.

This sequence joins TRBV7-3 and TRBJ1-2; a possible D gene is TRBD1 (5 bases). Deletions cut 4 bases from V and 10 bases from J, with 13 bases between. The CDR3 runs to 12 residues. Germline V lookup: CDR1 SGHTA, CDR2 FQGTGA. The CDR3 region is CASSSVRDYYTF. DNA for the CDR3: TGTGCCAGCAGCTCGGTCAGGGATTACTACACCTTC.

CDR3 sequence: CASSPDGPNTGELFF. Written as DNA, the CDR3 is TGTGCCAGCAGCCCGGACGGACCGAACACCGGGGAGCTGTTTTTT. This chain links TRBV7-7 with TRBJ2-2; D ambiguous. CDR1 is SSHAT, CDR2 FNYEAQ, per germline (reference sequence). Between the trimmed V and J ends, which lost 5 bases and 0 bases, there was a span of 10 bases. This CDR3 comprises 15 residues.

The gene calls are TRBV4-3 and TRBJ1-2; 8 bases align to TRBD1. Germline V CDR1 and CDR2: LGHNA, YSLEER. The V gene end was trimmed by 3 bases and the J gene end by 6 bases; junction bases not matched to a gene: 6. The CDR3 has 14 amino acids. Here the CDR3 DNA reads TGCGCCAGCAGCCACCAAGGACAGGGAGATGGCTACACCTTC. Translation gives CASSHQGQGDGYTF.

CDR3 amino acids: CASSQETVQGSGELFF. The CDR3 nucleotides are TGTGCCAGCAGCCAAGAGACGGTCCAAGGTTCCGGGGAGCTGTTTTTT. This chain links TRBV4-2 with TRBJ2-2; D not certain. Trimming stripped 0 bases from V and 6 bases from J, with 14 bases between. The CDR3 is 16 residues long. Germline values: CDR1 LGHNA, CDR2 YNFKEQ.

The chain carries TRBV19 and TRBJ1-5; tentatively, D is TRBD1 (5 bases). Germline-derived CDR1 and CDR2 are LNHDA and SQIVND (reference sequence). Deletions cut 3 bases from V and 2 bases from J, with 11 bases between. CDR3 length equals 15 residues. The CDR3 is CASSMSQGGNQPQHF. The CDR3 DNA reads TGTGCCAGTAGTATGAGTCAGGGAGGCAATCAGCCCCAGCATTTT.

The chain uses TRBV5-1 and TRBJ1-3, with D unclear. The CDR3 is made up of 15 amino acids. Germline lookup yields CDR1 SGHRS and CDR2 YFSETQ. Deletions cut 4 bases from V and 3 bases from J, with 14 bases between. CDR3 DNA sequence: TGCGCCAGCAGCGGAGTTGGCCGGGGTGGAAACACCATATATTTT. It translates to CASSGVGRGGNTIYF.

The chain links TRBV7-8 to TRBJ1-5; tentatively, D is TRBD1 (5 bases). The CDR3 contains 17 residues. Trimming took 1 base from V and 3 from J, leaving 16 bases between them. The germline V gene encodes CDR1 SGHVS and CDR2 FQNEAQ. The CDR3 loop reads CASSLVPNGDDNQPQHF. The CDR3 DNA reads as TGTGCCAGCAGCTTAGTCCCAAACGGGGACGACAATCAGCCCCAGCATTTT.

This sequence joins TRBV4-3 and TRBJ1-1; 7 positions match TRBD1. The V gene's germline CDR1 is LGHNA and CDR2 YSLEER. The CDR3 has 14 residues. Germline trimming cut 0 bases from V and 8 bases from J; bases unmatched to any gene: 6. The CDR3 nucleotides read TGCGCCAGCAGCCAAGATCCCAGGGGGATCGAAGCTTTCTTT. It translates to CASSQDPRGIEAFF.

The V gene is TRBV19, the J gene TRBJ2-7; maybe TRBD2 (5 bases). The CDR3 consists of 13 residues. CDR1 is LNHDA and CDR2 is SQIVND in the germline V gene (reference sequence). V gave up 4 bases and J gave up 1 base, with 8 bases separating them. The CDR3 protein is CASSKAASYEQYF. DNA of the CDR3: TGTGCCAGTAGTAAAGCGGCTTCCTACGAGCAGTACTTC.

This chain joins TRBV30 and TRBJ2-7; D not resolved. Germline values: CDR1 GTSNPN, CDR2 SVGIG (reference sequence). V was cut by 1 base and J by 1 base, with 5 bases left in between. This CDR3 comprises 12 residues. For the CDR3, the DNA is TGTGCCTGGAGTGCATTATCCTACGAGCAGTACTTC. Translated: CAWSALSYEQYF.

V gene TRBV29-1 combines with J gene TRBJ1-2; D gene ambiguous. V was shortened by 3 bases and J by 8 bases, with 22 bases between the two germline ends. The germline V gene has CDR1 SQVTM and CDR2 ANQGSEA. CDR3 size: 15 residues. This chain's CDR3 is CSVEPVDEDLRGYTF. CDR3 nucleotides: TGCAGCGTTGAGCCGGTGGATGAGGACCTCAGGGGCTACACCTTC.

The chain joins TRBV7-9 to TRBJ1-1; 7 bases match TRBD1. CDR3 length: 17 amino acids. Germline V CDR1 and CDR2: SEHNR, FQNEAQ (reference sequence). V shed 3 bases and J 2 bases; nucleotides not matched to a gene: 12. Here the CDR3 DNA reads TGTGCCAGCAGCTTTACCAGGGACAGTGGGTACAACACTGAAGCTTTCTTT. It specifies CASSFTRDSGYNTEAFF.

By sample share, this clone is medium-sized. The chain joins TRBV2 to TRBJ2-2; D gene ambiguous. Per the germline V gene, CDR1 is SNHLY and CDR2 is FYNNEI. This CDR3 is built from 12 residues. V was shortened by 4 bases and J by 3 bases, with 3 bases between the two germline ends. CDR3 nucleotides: TGTGCCAGCAGTGCAGACACCGGGGAGCTGTTTTTT. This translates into CASSADTGELFF.